This T cell receptor beta chain appears in the sequencing data of a study of blood T cell repertoires in COVID-19. Overall study context: Acute and convalescent COVID-19 specimens originated in the United States, Italy and Spain. PBMCs, B-cell-depleted T cells, or T cells provided the cDNA or gDNA that made up the material.

Authors' analysis steps: Reference gene primer amplification in the assay estimated nucleated cell counts. The repertoire was sequenced with immunoSEQ multiplex PCR; TCRdb's copy has only in-frame clones and lacks some. The V and J calls and clone size were taken over from that table, and D and trimming were inferred from the DNA. The sample has fewer than 80,000 clones; roughly 91% are singletons. This CDR3 spans 15 amino acids. The V gene end was trimmed by 5 bases and the J gene end by 5 bases; junction bases not matched to a gene: 10. CDR1 and CDR2 (germline): SGHAT, FQDESV (reference sequence). This clone was seen once.

This receptor was obtained from a human donor in a cohort sampled during active COVID-19. The material sequenced was peripheral blood. The chain has TRBV11-1 and TRBJ2-5, with 8 bases aligning to TRBD1. The CDR3 DNA reads TGTGCCAGCAGCCCGGGACAGGCCCCCCGGGAGACCCAGTACTTC. It codes for CASSPGQAPRETQYF.